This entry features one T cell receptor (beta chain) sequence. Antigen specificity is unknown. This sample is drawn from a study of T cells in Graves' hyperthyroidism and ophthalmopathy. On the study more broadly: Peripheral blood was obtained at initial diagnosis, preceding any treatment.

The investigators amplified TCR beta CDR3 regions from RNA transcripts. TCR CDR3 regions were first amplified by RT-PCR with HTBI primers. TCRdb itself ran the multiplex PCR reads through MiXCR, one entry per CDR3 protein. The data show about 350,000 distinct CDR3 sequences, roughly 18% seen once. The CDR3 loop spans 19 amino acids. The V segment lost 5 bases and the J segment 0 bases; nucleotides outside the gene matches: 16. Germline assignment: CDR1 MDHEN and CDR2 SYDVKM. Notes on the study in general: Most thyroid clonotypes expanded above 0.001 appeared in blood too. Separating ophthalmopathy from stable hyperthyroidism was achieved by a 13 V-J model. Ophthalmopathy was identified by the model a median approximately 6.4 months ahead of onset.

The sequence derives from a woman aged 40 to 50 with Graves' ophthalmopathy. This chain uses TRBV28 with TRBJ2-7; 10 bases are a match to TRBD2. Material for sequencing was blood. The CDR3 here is CASSTFLAGDGQSSYEQYF. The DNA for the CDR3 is TGTGCCAGCAGTACTTTTCTAGCGGGAGACGGCCAAAGCTCCTACGAGCAGTACTTC.